A selection of T cell receptor beta chains follows, all from one sample in a study of T cells in Graves' hyperthyroidism and ophthalmopathy. TCRdb fed the multiplex PCR reads into MiXCR, producing one record per CDR3 protein. Of hundreds of thousands of distinct CDR3 sequences in the sample, more than 12% were seen once. The material sequenced was blood. The origin of the receptors is a woman aged 50 to 65 with Graves' ophthalmopathy. Each CDR3 is given with its conserved first and last residue. The D gene is left open where the match is weak. Clone size is given for some rows only: seen once, a few or many times, or a class if the clone is expanded.

cdr3_length	v_call	j_call	clone_size	d_call	cdr3_aa	cdr3_nt
15	TRBV11-2	TRBJ2-5	many	.	CASSLGLATPRGMYF	TGTGCCAGCAGCTTGGGGCTAGCTACGCCAAGGGGCATGTACTTC
15	TRBV9	TRBJ2-7	.	.	CASSPATNTHYEQYF	TGTGCCAGCAGCCCAGCCACGAACACCCACTACGAGCAGTACTTC
12	TRBV14	TRBJ1-1	.	.	CASSGTGWEAFF	TGTGCCAGCAGCGGTACAGGGTGGGAAGCTTTCTTT
15	TRBV24-1	TRBJ2-1	many	TRBD1	CATSDLGTAYNEQFF	TGTGCCACCAGTGATTTGGGGACAGCATACAATGAGCAGTTCTTC
22	TRBV5-8	TRBJ2-1	.	TRBD2	CASSRELTSGGPSWSSYNEQFF	TGTGCCAGCAGCCGGGAATTAACTAGCGGGGGGCCCTCATGGAGCTCCTACAATGAGCAGTTCTTC
13	TRBV6-1	TRBJ2-7	.	TRBD2	CASSGLIAGEQYF	TGTGCCAGCAGTGGACTGATAGCGGGTGAGCAGTACTTC
15	TRBV28	TRBJ2-1	many	TRBD1	CASRLTGTAYNEQFF	TGTGCCAGCAGATTGACCGGGACAGCCTACAATGAGCAGTTCTTC
15	TRBV12-3/TRBV12-4	TRBJ2-7	many	TRBD1	CASSLQTGDTYEQYF	TGTGCCAGCAGTTTACAGACAGGGGATACCTACGAGCAGTACTTC
16	TRBV19	TRBJ1-5	.	TRBD1	CASSRRQGTPYQPQHF	TGTGCCAGTAGTAGGCGACAGGGGACACCCTATCAGCCCCAGCATTTT
13	TRBV3-1	TRBJ2-7	.	TRBD2	CASRRSGRYEQYF	TGTGCCAGCAGACGTAGCGGGAGATACGAGCAGTACTTC
15	TRBV24-1	TRBJ1-2	many	TRBD1	CATSDEQGVYNGYTF	TGTGCCACCAGTGATGAACAGGGGGTATATAATGGCTACACCTTC
14	TRBV7-2	TRBJ2-1	.	.	CASSLYGRGLEQFF	TGTGCCAGCAGCTTATACGGGAGGGGGCTAGAGCAGTTCTTC
18	TRBV28	TRBJ2-6	.	TRBD1	CASSLYGTGGVGANVLTF	TGTGCCAGCAGTTTATACGGGACAGGGGGCGTTGGGGCCAACGTCCTGACTTTC
15	TRBV9	TRBJ2-3	few	.	CASSSSPGLTDTQYF	TGTGCCAGCAGTTCTAGCCCGGGGCTCACAGATACGCAGTATTTT
12	TRBV29-1	TRBJ1-1	many	.	CSGGAGKSEAFF	TGCAGCGGTGGTGCAGGGAAGTCTGAAGCTTTCTTT
17	TRBV29-1	TRBJ2-1	many	TRBD2	CSVGTGSLAGVYNEQFF	TGCAGCGTGGGGACAGGATCACTAGCGGGGGTTTACAATGAGCAGTTCTTC
18	TRBV20-1	TRBJ2-5	many	TRBD2	CSARDPAGLTGPQETQYF	TGCAGTGCTAGAGATCCAGCGGGGTTAACGGGCCCCCAAGAGACCCAGTACTTC
18	TRBV5-6	TRBJ1-3	few	TRBD1	CASSPGTAYGWTGNTIYF	TGTGCCAGCAGTCCCGGGACAGCCTACGGTTGGACTGGAAACACCATATATTTT
16	TRBV27	TRBJ2-2	.	.	CASKAARRLNTGELFF	TGTGCCAGCAAGGCAGCCCGGCGGCTGAACACCGGGGAGCTGTTTTTT
17	TRBV4-2	TRBJ2-7	.	TRBD1	CASSQVTGTGGSYEQYF	TGTGCCAGCAGCCAGGTCACCGGGACAGGGGGATCCTACGAGCAGTACTTC
14	TRBV6-1	TRBJ2-1	few	.	CASSATGFYNEQFF	TGTGCCAGCAGTGCTACAGGGTTCTACAATGAGCAGTTCTTC
14	TRBV12-3/TRBV12-4	TRBJ1-5	many	.	CASSPHGPNQPQHF	TGTGCCAGCAGTCCACACGGGCCCAATCAGCCCCAGCATTTT
13	TRBV12-3/TRBV12-4	TRBJ2-1	many	.	CASSRGLGGEQFF	TGTGCCAGCAGTCGCGGACTGGGGGGTGAGCAGTTCTTC
15	TRBV6-1	TRBJ1-5	few	.	CASSDRQNSNQPQHF	TGTGCCAGCAGTGATCGACAGAATAGCAATCAGCCCCAGCATTTT
15	TRBV20-1	TRBJ2-7	many	TRBD1	CSAGPRTGVSYEQYF	TGCAGTGCTGGACCCCGGACAGGGGTCTCCTACGAGCAGTACTTC
15	TRBV6-5	TRBJ2-1	few	.	CASSFTGLAPNEQFF	TGTGCCAGCAGTTTCACAGGATTAGCTCCCAATGAGCAGTTCTTC
16	TRBV7-9	TRBJ2-7	many	TRBD2	CASSGDSGSSSYEQYF	TGTGCCAGCAGCGGAGATAGCGGGTCTAGCTCCTACGAGCAGTACTTC
14	TRBV5-1	TRBJ1-1	many	.	CASSLAAQNTEAFF	TGCGCCAGCAGCTTGGCCGCACAAAACACTGAAGCTTTCTTT
18	TRBV12-3/TRBV12-4	TRBJ2-2	many	TRBD2	CASRRVSGRAGDTGELFF	TGTGCCAGCAGACGGGTCAGCGGGAGGGCCGGGGACACCGGGGAGCTGTTTTTT
12	TRBV5-6	TRBJ1-5	few	.	CASSLDSQPQHF	TGTGCCAGCAGCTTGGATTCTCAGCCCCAGCATTTT
14	TRBV7-2	TRBJ2-3	many	.	CASSLYRPPDTQYF	TGTGCCAGCAGCTTATACCGTCCCCCAGATACGCAGTATTTT
15	TRBV7-2	TRBJ2-5	many	.	CASSFYGKTAHTQYF	TGTGCCAGCAGCTTTTACGGGAAGACCGCCCACACCCAGTACTTC
13	TRBV7-6	TRBJ2-3	many	.	CASTRGGTDTQYF	TGTGCCAGCACGAGGGGAGGCACAGATACGCAGTATTTT
13	TRBV4-3	TRBJ2-7	.	.	CASSEGLYYEQYF	TGCGCCAGCAGCGAAGGACTATACTACGAGCAGTACTTC
13	TRBV28	TRBJ1-2	.	.	CASSPPRGYGYTF	TGTGCCAGCAGTCCCCCCAGGGGTTATGGCTACACCTTC
15	TRBV28	TRBJ2-6	many	.	CASSPITSGANVLTF	TGTGCCAGCAGCCCGATTACATCTGGGGCCAACGTCCTGACTTTC
14	TRBV6-1	TRBJ2-1	few	TRBD1	CASSYGTGGHEQFF	TGTGCCAGCAGTTACGGGACAGGGGGCCATGAGCAGTTCTTC